What follows are 2 T cell receptor beta chains derived from one specimen sequenced in a study of regulatory T cells in long-lasting Graves disease. Time point defined: persistent/refractory GD, antithyroid drugs over 5 years with positive TRAb. RNA extracted from PBMCs served as the sequencing template. Combining iRepertoire HTBI primers with Arm-PCR of CDR3 regions, the authors built TCR beta libraries. Each CDR3 protein gets one entry after TCRdb re-called the multiplex PCR reads with MiXCR. The table records hundreds of thousands of distinct CDR3 sequences, around 32% of them present only once. This specimen consisted of peripheral blood mononuclear cells (PBMCs), obtained when the disease was refractory, from a patient treated with antithyroid drugs. Every receptor here comes from a female donor with Graves disease.

The CDR3 is CSARTVNNSPLHF. The CDR3 DNA reads as TGCAGTGCTAGGACAGTTAATAATTCACCCCTCCACTTT. The V call is TRBV20-1, the J call TRBJ1-6; D is possibly TRBD1 (5 bases). V shed 3 bases and J shed 5 bases, with 8 bases lying between them. The germline V gene encodes CDR1 DFQATT and CDR2 SNEGSKA (reference sequence). The CDR3 has 13 residues.

The chain uses TRBV20-1 and TRBJ1-2, with TRBD1 identical over 9 bases. Germline V gene sequence: CDR1 DFQATT, CDR2 SNEGSKA (reference sequence). The CDR3 sequence is 14 residues long. Trimming took 5 bases from V and 6 from J; bases not matched to a gene: 10. In nucleotides, the CDR3 is TGCAGTGCTCCCCAGACACAGGGGGCGGATGGCTACACCTTC. Translating it yields CSAPQTQGADGYTF.